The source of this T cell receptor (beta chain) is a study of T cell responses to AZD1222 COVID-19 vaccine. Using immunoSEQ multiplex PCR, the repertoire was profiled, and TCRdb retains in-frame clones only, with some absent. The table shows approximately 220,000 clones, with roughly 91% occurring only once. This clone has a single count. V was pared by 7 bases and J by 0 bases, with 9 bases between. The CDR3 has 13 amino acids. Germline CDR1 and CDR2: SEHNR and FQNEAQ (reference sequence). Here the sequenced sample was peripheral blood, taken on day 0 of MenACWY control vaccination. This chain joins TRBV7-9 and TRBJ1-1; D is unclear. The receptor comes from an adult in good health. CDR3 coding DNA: TGTGCCAGCACCCCGTCGGTGAACACTGAAGCTTTCTTT. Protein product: CASTPSVNTEAFF. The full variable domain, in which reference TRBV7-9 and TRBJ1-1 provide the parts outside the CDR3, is DTGVSQNPRHKITKRGQNVTFRCDPISEHNRLYWYRQTLGQGPEFLTYFQNEAQLEKSRLLSDRFSAERPKGSFSTLEIQRTEQGDSAMYLCASTPSVNTEAFFGQGTRLTVV.